This is a list of T cell receptor beta chains from one sample in a study of OX40 agonist ivuxolimab in advanced cancers. Some clones are missing from TCRdb's copy, which holds only in-frame ones; the method was immunoSEQ multiplex PCR. The sample lists around 50,000 clones, about three quarters occurring once. The source material was CD4+ or CD8+ T cells sorted from blood, sampled in a trial of the OX40 agonist ivuxolimab. The receptors come from an adult with an advanced solid tumor such as melanoma, head and neck, liver or kidney cancer. Both conserved end residues are part of each CDR3. D genes are given only for firm matches. Not all rows give a size; the values are once, few, many and, for expanded clones, a class.

CASSLLGLRNEQYF	TGTGCCAGCAGCTTATTAGGACTAAGAAACGAGCAGTACTTC	TRBJ2-7	14	-	-	TRBV7-2
CASSPPHGAEDYNEQFF	TGTGCCAGCAGCCCTCCCCATGGAGCGGAGGACTACAATGAGCAGTTCTTC	TRBJ2-1	17	-	-	TRBV7-9
CASSQGPRTDYEQYF	TGCGCCAGCAGCCAAGGCCCACGGACAGACTACGAGCAGTACTTC	TRBJ2-7	15	-	-	TRBV4-1
CASSLWGGGQPQHF	TGTGCCAGCAGCTTATGGGGGGGCGGCCAGCCCCAGCATTTT	TRBJ1-5	14	-	-	TRBV7-2
CASSSGLAGSDTQYF	TGTGCCAGCAGCTCCGGACTAGCGGGATCAGATACGCAGTATTTT	TRBJ2-3	15	-	TRBD2	TRBV7-2
CASSSGLGGYYEQYF	TGTGCCAGCAGCTCAGGACTAGGGGGGTACTACGAGCAGTACTTC	TRBJ2-7	15	-	-	TRBV7-2
CASSIEAGTGGYEQYF	TGTGCCAGTAGTATAGAAGCCGGGACAGGGGGCTACGAGCAGTACTTC	TRBJ2-7	16	-	TRBD1	TRBV19
CASSFFLDSNTEAFF	TGTGCCAGCAGCTTCTTCCTTGATTCGAACACTGAAGCTTTCTTT	TRBJ1-1	15	-	-	TRBV5-5
CASGPSGNSYEQYF	TGTGCTAGTGGTCCAAGCGGTAACTCCTACGAGCAGTACTTC	TRBJ2-7	14	medium-sized	-	TRBV12-5
CASSYEGYGLYGYTF	TGTGCCAGCAGTTACGAGGGGTATGGGCTCTATGGCTACACCTTC	TRBJ1-2	15	-	-	TRBV6-5
CASSLAAWSYEQYF	TGTGCCAGCAGCTTGGCCGCCTGGAGCTACGAGCAGTACTTC	TRBJ2-7	14	-	-	TRBV5-5
CASSYSRLDEQYF	TGTGCCAGCAGTTACTCTCGGCTGGACGAGCAGTACTTC	TRBJ2-7	13	-	-	TRBV6-5
CASSSGPLLSGNTIYF	TGCGCCAGCAGTAGCGGACCTCTTCTCTCAGGAAACACCATATATTTT	TRBJ1-3	16	-	-	TRBV10-2
CASVSLVEYF	TGTGCCAGCGTGTCTTTAGTGGAGTACTTC	TRBJ2-7	10	few	-	TRBV2
CASRTSGRASGELFF	TGTGCCAGCAGGACTAGCGGGAGGGCGAGCGGGGAGCTGTTTTTT	TRBJ2-2	15	-	TRBD2	TRBV6-1
CASSFTGTGGYEQYF	TGTGCCAGCAGTTTCACCGGGACAGGGGGCTACGAGCAGTACTTC	TRBJ2-7	15	-	TRBD1	TRBV28
CASSLNMASSADTQYF	TGCGCCAGCAGTCTGAATATGGCTAGCAGCGCAGATACGCAGTATTTT	TRBJ2-3	16	few	-	TRBV5-1
CASSTLSGGHYNEQFF	TGTGCCAGCTCAACCCTTAGCGGGGGGCACTACAATGAGCAGTTCTTC	TRBJ2-1	16	-	TRBD2	TRBV18
CASSEIGATDTQYF	TGTGCCAGCAGCGAAATAGGGGCTACAGATACGCAGTATTTT	TRBJ2-3	14	-	-	TRBV4-2
CASSQRERAYSNQPQHF	TGCGCCAGCAGCCAAAGGGAGAGAGCTTATAGCAATCAGCCCCAGCATTTT	TRBJ1-5	17	-	-	TRBV4-1
CAWTQLSGTEAFF	TGTGCCTGGACACAGCTGTCGGGCACTGAAGCTTTCTTT	TRBJ1-1	13	-	-	TRBV7-8
CASRWERGTYEQYF	TGTGCCAGCAGATGGGAGCGGGGAACCTACGAGCAGTACTTC	TRBJ2-7	14	once	TRBD2	TRBV11-2
CASSPGVRDRGEKLFF	TGTGCCAGCAGCCCCGGAGTGAGGGACCGGGGGGAAAAACTGTTTTTT	TRBJ1-4	16	-	-	TRBV7-9
CASSFKGLVGNTIYF	TGTGCCAGCAGTTTCAAAGGACTCGTGGGAAACACCATATATTTT	TRBJ1-3	15	-	-	TRBV27
CASQSLSSTDTQYF	TGTGCCAGCCAGTCTCTCTCTAGCACAGATACGCAGTATTTT	TRBJ2-3	14	-	-	TRBV6-1
CASSRYGQGAEKLFF	TGTGCCAGCAGCCGTTATGGACAGGGGGCTGAAAAACTGTTTTTT	TRBJ1-4	15	-	TRBD1	TRBV5-6
CASSFQGLAGPPPGETQYF	TGTGCCAGCAGCTTCCAGGGACTAGCGGGCCCCCCCCCTGGAGAGACCCAGTACTTC	TRBJ2-5	19	-	TRBD2	TRBV7-8
CASSLSGTELSYEQYF	TGTGCCAGCAGTCTCTCCGGGACGGAGCTTTCCTACGAGCAGTACTTC	TRBJ2-7	16	-	-	TRBV27
CATSARPTYYTDTQYF	TGTGCCACCAGTGCCCGCCCGACTTATTACACAGATACGCAGTATTTT	TRBJ2-3	16	-	-	TRBV15
CASRNRGLGEQYF	TGTGCCAGCAGAAACAGGGGGCTCGGGGAGCAGTACTTC	TRBJ2-5	13	-	TRBD1	TRBV7-8
CASSPPPVITDTQYF	TGTGCCAGCAGTCCACCTCCCGTGATCACAGATACGCAGTATTTT	TRBJ2-3	15	-	-	TRBV27
CASSQDRGHEQYF	TGCGCCAGCAGCCAAGACAGGGGCCACGAGCAGTACTTC	TRBJ2-7	13	-	-	TRBV4-1
CASSQDGRAYEQYF	TGCGCCAGCAGCCAAGACGGCAGAGCTTACGAGCAGTACTTC	TRBJ2-7	14	-	-	TRBV4-3
CASSLSFDYEQYF	TGTGCCAGCAGCCTTAGTTTTGATTACGAGCAGTACTTC	TRBJ2-7	13	-	-	TRBV7-2
CASSLSPQGDQPQHF	TGCGCCAGCAGCTTAAGCCCACAGGGCGATCAGCCCCAGCATTTT	TRBJ1-5	15	few	-	TRBV5-1
CASSPLAGAYEQYF	TGTGCCAGTAGCCCCCTGGCAGGGGCCTACGAGCAGTACTTC	TRBJ2-7	14	few	-	TRBV19
CASSLSGASGVPSSYNEQFF	TGTGCCAGCAGCTTATCCGGGGCTAGCGGCGTCCCGAGCTCCTACAATGAGCAGTTCTTC	TRBJ2-1	20	-	TRBD2	TRBV7-8
CASSLVAFSETQYF	TGTGCCAGCAGCTTAGTTGCGTTCTCAGAGACCCAGTACTTC	TRBJ2-5	14	-	-	TRBV7-7
CASSQGANYGYTF	TGTGCCAGCAGCCAAGGGGCTAACTATGGCTACACCTTC	TRBJ1-2	13	few	-	TRBV14
CASRNKEVAQYF	TGCGCCAGCAGGAACAAAGAGGTTGCCCAGTACTTC	TRBJ2-5	12	-	-	TRBV5-1